The 17 T cell receptor beta chains below were found in one sample sequenced in a study of T cell responses to AZD1222 COVID-19 vaccine. Generated by immunoSEQ multiplex PCR, the TCRdb table keeps only in-frame clones and is missing some. The sample has about 140,000 clones, around 88% seen once. Here the sequenced sample was peripheral blood, taken on day 0 of AZD1222 vaccination. These receptors were taken from an adult in good health.

The chain combines TRBV3-1 (or the pseudogene TRBV3-2) with TRBJ1-2; the D gene is possibly TRBD1 (5 bases). This CDR3 region has 13 residues. The V gene's germline CDR1 is LGHDT and CDR2 YNNKEL (reference sequence). Trimming shortened V by 1 base and J by 8 bases, and 11 bases separated the two germline ends. CDR3 sequence reads: CASSQGPGGGYTF. DNA for the CDR3: TGTGCCAGCAGCCAAGGTCCGGGGGGGGGCTACACCTTC.

This chain links TRBV11-1 with TRBJ2-5; 8 bases match TRBD2. Losses at the gene ends were 5 bases for V and 5 bases for J; bases not matched to a gene: 7. Germline CDR1 SGHAT, CDR2 FQDESV (reference sequence). CDR3 length equals 14 residues. The CDR3 bases are TGTGCCAGCAGCCCCGGGGGGGCCTTGGAGACCCAGTACTTC. Translating it yields CASSPGGALETQYF. Together with reference TRBV11-1 and TRBJ2-5, the CDR3 gives the full variable domain: EAEVAQSPRYKITEKSQAVAFWCDPISGHATLYWYRQILGQGPELLVQFQDESVVDDSQLPKDRFSAERLKGVDSTLKIQPAELGDSAMYLCASSPGGALETQYFGPGTRLLVL.

As DNA, the CDR3 is TGTGCCAGCAGCTTAGTTGGACAGGGGGAATGGGGCTACACCTTC. This encodes CASSLVGQGEWGYTF. V and J are TRBV7-9 and TRBJ1-2; 10 bases fit TRBD1. Trimming removed 1 base from V and 8 bases from J; junction bases left unmatched: 7. Germline CDR1 reads SEHNR; CDR2 reads FQNEAQ (reference sequence). CDR3 length: 15 amino acids.

The chain links TRBV3-1 (or the pseudogene TRBV3-2) to TRBJ1-2; D is undetermined. Trimming stripped 5 bases from V and 4 bases from J, with 14 bases between. Germline values: CDR1 LGHDT, CDR2 YNNKEL (reference sequence). The CDR3 extends over 14 amino acids. CDR3 amino acids: CASSTRTVTYGYTF. The CDR3 DNA reads TGTGCCAGCAGCACCCGGACGGTTACCTATGGCTACACCTTC.

V is TRBV12-3 or TRBV12-4 and J is TRBJ1-1; the D gene is possibly TRBD1 (5 bases). With 3 bases removed from V and 3 bases from J, the gap between germline ends came to 8 bases. This CDR3 is built from 13 residues. The CDR3: CASSFIGDTEAFF. CDR3 in DNA: TGTGCCAGCAGTTTCATAGGGGACACTGAAGCTTTCTTT.

The table lists this clone with a count of one. The chain has TRBV15 and TRBJ1-4; 10 nucleotides match TRBD1. From germline, CDR1 is LNHNV and CDR2 YYDKDF (reference sequence). The CDR3 has 15 amino acids. The J segment lost 5 bases and the V segment lost 1 base, leaving 1 base of the junction unmatched. The CDR3 bases are TGTGCCACCAGCAGAGGGACAGGGGGGAATGAAAAACTGTTTTTT. Translating gives CATSRGTGGNEKLFF. The whole variable domain, remainder taken from reference TRBV15 and TRBJ1-4, is DAMVIQNPRYQVTQFGKPVTLSCSQTLNHNVMYWYQQKSSQAPKLLFHYYDKDFNNEADTPDNFQSRRPNTSFCFLDIRSPGLGDTAMYLCATSRGTGGNEKLFFGSGTQLSVL.

The rearrangement joins TRBV19 to TRBJ1-2; D may be TRBD1 (6 bases). V was cut by 9 bases and J by 6 bases, with 17 bases left in between. The CDR3 sequence is 13 residues long. Germline V CDR1 and CDR2: LNHDA, SQIVND (reference sequence). The CDR3 spells CASRGVAGHGYTF. The CDR3, as DNA: TGTGCCAGCAGGGGAGTGGCAGGGCATGGCTACACCTTC.

The V gene is TRBV5-1, the J gene TRBJ1-1; possible D gene TRBD1, 5 bases. The germline V and J ends were trimmed by 2 bases and 2 bases, with 7 bases remaining between them. Germline CDR1 SGHRS, CDR2 YFSETQ. The CDR3 covers 13 residues. In nucleotides, the CDR3 is TGCGCCAGCAGCTTACAGGATAACACTGAAGCTTTCTTT. It yields the protein CASSLQDNTEAFF.

This chain links TRBV6-5 with TRBJ2-7, with 7 bases lining up with TRBD1. Germline values: CDR1 MNHEY, CDR2 SVGAGI. This CDR3 has 15 amino acids. V dropped 6 bases and J dropped 2; count of bases not matched to a gene: 10. CDR3 loop: CASRYQSGTAYEQYF. The CDR3, as DNA: TGTGCCAGCAGGTATCAATCCGGGACAGCCTACGAGCAGTACTTC.

The chain has TRBV18 and TRBJ1-2; TRBD1 aligns across 9 bases. In germline, CDR1 is KGHSH, CDR2 LQKENI. The CDR3 is 17 residues long. The trim removed 3 bases at V and 0 bases at J, leaving 8 bases unmatched. The CDR3 region has the DNA TGTGCCAGCTCACCTGCCGGGACAGGGATTTCTAACTATGGCTACACCTTC. Encoded protein: CASSPAGTGISNYGYTF.

The rearrangement links TRBV2 to TRBJ2-1; 13 bases line up with TRBD2. In germline, CDR1 is SNHLY, CDR2 FYNNEI. V lost 9 bases and J lost 4; bases outside the gene matches: 9. CDR3 size: 16 residues. CDR3 loop: CASLSGTSGIYNEQFF. CDR3 DNA sequence: TGTGCCAGTTTGTCCGGGACTAGCGGGATTTACAATGAGCAGTTCTTC. Drawing the rest from reference TRBV2 and TRBJ2-1, the complete variable domain is EPEVTQTPSHQVTQMGQEVILRCVPISNHLYFYWYRQILGQKVEFLVSFYNNEISEKSEIFDDQFSVERPDGSNFTLKIRSTKLEDSAMYFCASLSGTSGIYNEQFFGPGTRLTVL.

The chain joins TRBV7-9 to TRBJ2-7; no clear D. Per the germline V gene, CDR1 is SEHNR and CDR2 is FQNEAQ (reference sequence). V gave up 2 bases and J gave up 2 bases, with 10 bases separating them. The CDR3 consists of 14 residues. CDR3 nucleotides: TGTGCCAGCAGCTTAAACGGAGTAACCTACGAGCAGTACTTC. This codes for CASSLNGVTYEQYF.

Here the CDR3 DNA reads TGTGCCAGCAGCTTAGGCGGGGGAAACACAGATACGCAGTATTTT. Its protein is CASSLGGGNTDTQYF. This chain joins TRBV11-3 and TRBJ2-3, with 7 bases that match TRBD2. In germline, CDR1 is SGHNT, CDR2 YENEEA. This CDR3 has 15 residues. The junction had 3 bases not matched to a gene; V was cut back by 1 base and J by 2 bases.

The chain employs TRBV2 and TRBJ1-2; 8 positions agree with TRBD1. J lost 6 bases, V lost 4 bases, and 13 bases had no gene match. Germline V gene sequence: CDR1 SNHLY, CDR2 FYNNEI. The CDR3 consists of 16 residues. Here the CDR3 DNA reads TGTGCCAGCAGTGCAGTGACAGGGGTGGGAATAGATGGCTACACCTTC. It is translated as CASSAVTGVGIDGYTF. Full variable domain (rest looked up from reference TRBV2 and TRBJ1-2): EPEVTQTPSHQVTQMGQEVILRCVPISNHLYFYWYRQILGQKVEFLVSFYNNEISEKSEIFDDQFSVERPDGSNFTLKIRSTKLEDSAMYFCASSAVTGVGIDGYTFGSGTRLTVV.

This clone was observed a single time. The chain couples TRBV27 to TRBJ1-3, with D hard to call. V lost 4 bases, J lost 4 bases, and 11 bases lay in between. The germline gives CDR1 MNHEY, CDR2 SMNVEV (reference sequence). The CDR3 consists of 14 residues. This CDR3 reads CASSSRDPGNTIYF. The CDR3 nucleotides are TGTGCCAGCAGTTCACGGGATCCAGGAAACACCATATATTTT.

This clone has only one observation. The chain carries TRBV13 and TRBJ1-1; D is unresolved. CDR1 is PRHDT, CDR2 FYEKMQ, per germline (reference sequence). The V gene lost 5 bases and the J gene lost 0 bases, with 10 bases spanning the gap. This CDR3 has 14 residues. CDR3 in DNA: TGTGCCAGCAGCCCCCGGGCCATGAACACTGAAGCTTTCTTT. This encodes CASSPRAMNTEAFF.

This sequence joins TRBV11-2 and TRBJ1-1; D gene uncertain. Germline assignment: CDR1 SGHAT and CDR2 FQNNGV. The CDR3 length is 14 residues. The germline V and J ends were trimmed by 3 bases and 1 base, with 9 bases remaining between them. CDR3 nucleotides: TGTGCCAGCAGCTTGGGGTGGCCGAACACTGAAGCTTTCTTT. Its translation is CASSLGWPNTEAFF.